This paragraph reports one TCR beta chain. What it binds is not known. At sampling all donors were nominally healthy, likely with unrecorded immune exposures. This PCR relied on a set of 60 Vbeta primers and 13 Jbeta primers. Some clones are missing from TCRdb's copy, which holds only in-frame ones; the method was immunoSEQ multiplex PCR. Among some 180,000 clones listed, 73% were seen once. This sample was taken from a study of cytomegalovirus exposure and HLA in healthy donors. Study findings and constraints: An observed cluster of highly shared sequence variants was recorded as a likely sequencing artifact.

The sample was PBMCs. The sequence came from a young woman in good health and CMV-seropositive.

Here the CDR3 reads CASSQSSGGSYEQYF. DNA for the CDR3: TGCGCCAGCAGTCAATCTAGCGGGGGTTCCTACGAGCAGTACTTC. This chain connects TRBV23-1 to TRBJ2-7, with 9 bases aligning to TRBD2. TRBV23-1 belongs to the ORF category, with a function that is uncertain. V shed 0 bases, J shed 1 base, and the junction held 1 base outside the gene matches. The CDR3 runs 15 residues.